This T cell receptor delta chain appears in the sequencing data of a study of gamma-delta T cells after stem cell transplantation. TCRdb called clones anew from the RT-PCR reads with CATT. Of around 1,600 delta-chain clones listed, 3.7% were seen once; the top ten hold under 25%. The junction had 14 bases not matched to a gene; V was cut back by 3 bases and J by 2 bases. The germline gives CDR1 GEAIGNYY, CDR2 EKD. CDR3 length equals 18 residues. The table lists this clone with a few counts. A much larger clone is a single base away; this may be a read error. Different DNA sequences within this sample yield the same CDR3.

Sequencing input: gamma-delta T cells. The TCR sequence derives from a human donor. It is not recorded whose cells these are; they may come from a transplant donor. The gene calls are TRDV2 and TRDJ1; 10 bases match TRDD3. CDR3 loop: CACDSLRGIRFPTDKLIF. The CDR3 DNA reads TGTGCCTGTGACTCCTTGCGGGGGATACGCTTCCCTACCGATAAACTCATCTTT.